This T cell receptor (beta chain) stems from a study of blood T cell repertoires in COVID-19. As handled by the study authors: Counts of nucleated cells, estimated from reference gene primer amplification, were obtained. TCRdb keeps only in-frame clones here, not all; method: immunoSEQ multiplex PCR. The V and J calls and clone size come from that table; D and trimming were worked out from the DNA. This table has about 39,000 clones, about nine tenths appearing once. In germline, CDR1 is MNHNY, CDR2 SVGAGI (reference sequence). The CDR3 consists of 15 residues. V trimming: 4 bases; J trimming: 0 bases; junction bases outside the gene matches: 2.

This TCR derives from a man aged 50 to 60 with active COVID-19. The specimen was peripheral blood. The V and J genes are TRBV6-6 and TRBJ2-1; 8 nucleotides match TRBD1. The CDR3 DNA sequence: TGTGCCAGCAGTTCGGACAGGGACTCCTACAATGAGCAGTTCTTC. This gives the protein CASSSDRDSYNEQFF.